This T cell receptor (beta chain) was sequenced in a study of T cells in Graves' hyperthyroidism and ophthalmopathy. Study-wide results and caveats: Blood also held most thyroid clonotypes expanded beyond 0.001.

Germline V CDR1 and CDR2: SGHAT, FQNNGV. Trimming took 6 bases from V and 6 from J; bases not matched to a gene: 13. CDR3 length equals 15 residues. Using RNA transcripts as the source, TCR beta CDR3 regions were amplified. First-round RT-PCR targeting the TCR CDR3 was performed with the HTBI primer set. TCRdb reprocessed the multiplex PCR reads with MiXCR, giving one entry per CDR3 protein. The sample consists of under 450,000 distinct CDR3 sequences, less than 15% of them appearing once. In the case of this clonotype: Its specificity is not known.

Uncontrolled infection, other autoimmune disease, pregnancy and lactation each barred patients from inclusion. Sequencing input: blood. The clonotype was recovered from a man aged 25 to 40 with Graves' hyperthyroidism that later progressed to Graves' ophthalmopathy. The J gene is TRBJ2-7, the V gene TRBV11-2, with TRBD1 matching over 8 bases. Written as DNA, the CDR3 is TGTGCCAGCAGTTCCTCCCTACGGACAGGGTCCGAGCAGTACTTC. Translation gives CASSSSLRTGSEQYF. The entire variable domain, with the rest obtained from reference TRBV11-2 and TRBJ2-7, is as follows: EAGVAQSPRYKIIEKRQSVAFWCNPISGHATLYWYQQILGQGPKLLIQFQNNGVVDDSQLPKDRFSAERLKGVDSTLKIQPAKLEDSAVYLCASSSSLRTGSEQYFGPGTRLTVT.